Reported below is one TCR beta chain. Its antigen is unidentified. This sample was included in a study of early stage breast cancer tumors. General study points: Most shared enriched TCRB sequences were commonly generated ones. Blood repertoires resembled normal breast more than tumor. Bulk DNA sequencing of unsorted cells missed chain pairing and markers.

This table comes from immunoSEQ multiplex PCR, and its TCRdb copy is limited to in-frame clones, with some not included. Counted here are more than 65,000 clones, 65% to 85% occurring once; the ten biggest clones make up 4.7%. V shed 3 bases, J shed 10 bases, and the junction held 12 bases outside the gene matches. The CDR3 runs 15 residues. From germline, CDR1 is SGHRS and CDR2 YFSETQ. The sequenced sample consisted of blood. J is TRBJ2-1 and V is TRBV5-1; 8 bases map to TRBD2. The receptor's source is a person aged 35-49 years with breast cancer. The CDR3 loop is CASSWGLSGSEEQFF. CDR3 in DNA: TGCGCCAGCAGCTGGGGACTAAGCGGGAGTGAAGAGCAGTTCTTC.